The sequence of this T cell receptor (beta chain) was determined in a study of OX40 agonist ivuxolimab in advanced cancers. Overall study: A history of anti-PD-1, anti-PD-L1 or anti-CTLA-4 therapy was acceptable, and 30% to 45% had some.

Germline V gene data show CDR1 as MGHRA and CDR2 as YSYEKL. Trimming removed 3 bases from V and 2 bases from J, with 14 bases in between. CDR3 size: 16 residues. On this clone itself: Its target is unknown.

Study-wide points: Some of the nonresponding patients also showed low levels of normalized T-cell clonal expansion.

TCRdb's copy holds only in-frame clones and misses some; the assay was immunoSEQ multiplex PCR. The sample lists tens of thousands of clones; about 80% were seen once. The sample was CD4+ or CD8+ T cells sorted from blood, taken in a trial of the OX40 agonist ivuxolimab. The receptor was derived from an adult with an advanced solid tumor such as melanoma, head and neck, liver or kidney cancer. The V call is TRBV4-1, the J call TRBJ1-3, with D uncertain. CDR3 nucleotide sequence: TGCGCCAGCAGCCAGGCCGAATTAGCGACTGGAAACACCATATATTTT. Amino acids: CASSQAELATGNTIYF.